These 24 T cell receptor beta chains originate from one sample sequenced in a study of shared clonotypes between healthy human individuals. The naive CD8 population came from CD45RO-negative cells selected for CCR7, without terminally differentiated effector memory CD45RA+ cells. Measured with immunoSEQ multiplex PCR; TCRdb has only the in-frame clones, and not every one. This table holds around 550,000 clones, 85% to 95% found once. Source material: naive CD8+ T cells sorted from blood. The origin of the receptors is a woman aged 25 to 39 in good health.

The V and J genes are TRBV5-1 and TRBJ2-3; D unclear. This CDR3 comprises 13 residues. Deletions cut 7 bases from V and 3 bases from J, with 12 bases between. CDR1 and CDR2 from the germline V gene are SGHRS and YFSETQ. As DNA, the CDR3 is TGCGCCAGCTCGGATTTAAGAACAGATACGCAGTATTTT. Translation gives CASSDLRTDTQYF. The whole variable domain, remainder taken from reference TRBV5-1 and TRBJ2-3, is KAGVTQTPRYLIKTRGQQVTLSCSPISGHRSVSWYQQTPGQGLQFLFEYFSETQRNKGNFPGRFSGRQFSNSRSEMNVSTLELGDSALYLCASSDLRTDTQYFGPGTRLTVL.

J is TRBJ2-1 and V is TRBV25-1; weak D call: TRBD2 (5 bases). V was trimmed by 2 bases and J by 4 bases, leaving 21 bases between them. This CDR3 comprises 18 residues. CDR1 and CDR2 from the germline V gene are MGHDK and SYGVNS. DNA for the CDR3: TGTGCCAGCAGTGAAGAGGGCCTATCGGGCCACTATTACAATGAGCAGTTCTTC. Protein: CASSEEGLSGHYYNEQFF.

The rearrangement joins TRBV4-1 to TRBJ2-6; maybe TRBD1 (5 bases). CDR1 is MGHRA and CDR2 is YSYEKL in the germline V gene. With 5 bases removed from V and 2 bases from J, the gap between germline ends came to 7 bases. This CDR3 region has 14 residues. DNA for the CDR3: TGCGCCAGCAGCGGGGCGACTGGGGCCAACGTCCTGACTTTC. It specifies CASSGATGANVLTF.

The chain uses TRBV28 and TRBJ2-1; tentative D call: TRBD1 (6 bases). Germline V gene data show CDR1 as MDHEN and CDR2 as SYDVKM. Trimming took off 5 bases at V and 14 bases at J, with 16 bases between the two ends. CDR3 size: 12 residues. The CDR3 loop is CASSTGHPEEFF. The CDR3 region has the DNA TGTGCCAGCAGTACGGGACACCCAGAGGAGTTCTTC.

The chain links TRBV19 to TRBJ2-1; 7 nucleotides agree with TRBD1. The length of the CDR3 is 13 residues. Looked up from germline, CDR1 is LNHDA and CDR2 is SQIVND (reference sequence). V lost 5 bases to trimming and J lost 5 bases; unmatched junction nucleotides: 3. The CDR3 region has the DNA TGTGCCAGTAGTGGGACAGCTCACAATGAGCAGTTCTTC. This codes for CASSGTAHNEQFF.

The chain carries TRBV7-9 and TRBJ2-7, with D perhaps being TRBD1 or TRBD2 (5 bases each). Germline lookup yields CDR1 SEHNR and CDR2 FQNEAQ (reference sequence). The CDR3 has 11 amino acids. The CDR3 nucleotides read TGTGCTATAGGGGAGTCCTACGAGCAGTACTTC. Translation gives CAIGESYEQYF.

In its sample, this clone was seen once. The sample holds other DNA sequences that translate to the same CDR3. V is TRBV19 and J is TRBJ1-1; the match to TRBD1 covers 7 bases. V was pared by 5 bases and J by 1 base, with 1 base of the junction left unmatched. This CDR3 comprises 13 residues. Germline-derived CDR1 and CDR2 are LNHDA and SQIVND (reference sequence). The CDR3 DNA is TGTGCCAGTAGTTGGACAGGGAACACTGAAGCTTTCTTT. This codes for CASSWTGNTEAFF.

A note on this clone: Other DNA sequences within the sample encode an identical CDR3. The rearrangement uses TRBV27 and TRBJ2-3; TRBD2 matches at 7 bases. Looked up from germline, CDR1 is MNHEY and CDR2 is SMNVEV (reference sequence). Trimming removed 3 bases from V and 4 bases from J; junction bases left unmatched: 1. The CDR3 sequence is 13 residues long. CDR3 amino acids: CASSFGGADTQYF. The CDR3 DNA is TGTGCCAGCAGTTTTGGGGGGGCAGATACGCAGTATTTT.

The gene calls are TRBV2 and TRBJ2-7; 16 bases are shared with TRBD2. Germline V gene sequence: CDR1 SNHLY, CDR2 FYNNEI. Unmatched junction bases numbered 14, after V lost 9 bases and J lost 9 bases. The CDR3 loop spans 16 amino acids. Here the CDR3 DNA reads TGTGCCAGTCAGTTGCCCGGGACTAGCGGGGGGGCTTGGCAGTACTTC. This sequence encodes CASQLPGTSGGAWQYF.

This clone was picked up one time. The V and J genes are TRBV7-9 and TRBJ2-5, with TRBD1 as a possible D gene (6 bases). The CDR3 has 14 residues. From germline, CDR1 is SEHNR and CDR2 FQNEAQ (reference sequence). V was trimmed by 2 bases and J by 1 base, leaving 8 bases between them. The CDR3 nucleotides read TGTGCCAGCAGCTTATTACAGGGCCAAGAGACCCAGTACTTC. Residues: CASSLLQGQETQYF.

Only one count was recorded for this clone. The rearrangement links TRBV5-1 to TRBJ2-7, with 12 bases identical to TRBD1. This CDR3 contains 18 residues. In germline, CDR1 is SGHRS, CDR2 YFSETQ. V shed 2 bases and J 3 bases; nucleotides not matched to a gene: 12. Written as DNA, the CDR3 is TGCGCCAGCAGCTTACCGGGACAGGGGGCCCTATCCCTCTACGAGCAGTACTTC. This encodes CASSLPGQGALSLYEQYF.

The chain combines TRBV5-1 with TRBJ2-7; no clear D gene. This CDR3 region has 14 residues. Per the germline V gene, CDR1 is SGHRS and CDR2 is YFSETQ. Trimming took off 4 bases at V and 0 bases at J, with 11 bases between the two ends. DNA for the CDR3: TGCGCCAGCAGCCTGGGGATCCCCTCCTACGAGCAGTACTTC. Amino acids: CASSLGIPSYEQYF.

The V call is TRBV6-5, the J call TRBJ1-1; no clear D gene. The CDR3 loop spans 13 amino acids. The germline CDR1 and CDR2 sequences are MNHEY and SVGAGI. Trimming removed 2 bases at V and 5 bases at J, with 9 bases between. DNA of the CDR3: TGTGCCAGCAGTTACGAGTCCGAAACTGAAGCTTTCTTT. Amino acids: CASSYESETEAFF.

This chain links TRBV5-6 with TRBJ2-7; 10 positions match TRBD2. This CDR3 region has 17 residues. The V gene's germline CDR1 is SGHDT and CDR2 YYEEEE. V lost 0 bases and J lost 4; bases outside the gene matches: 10. CDR3 nucleotide sequence: TGTGCCAGCAGCTTGGTCGTAGCGGGAGGTCGGAAATACGAGCAGTACTTC. The encoded protein is CASSLVVAGGRKYEQYF.

The J gene is TRBJ1-1, the V gene TRBV9; possible D gene TRBD1, 5 bases. V shed 0 bases and J shed 5 bases, with 11 bases lying between them. CDR3 length equals 14 residues. Germline CDR1 and CDR2: SGDLS and YYNGEE. In DNA form, the CDR3 reads TGTGCCAGCAGCGTAGGGTCAGGGAGGACTGAAGCTTTCTTT. Translated: CASSVGSGRTEAFF.

The rearrangement uses TRBV11-2 and TRBJ1-1; TRBD1 agrees at 10 bases. The CDR3 loop spans 18 amino acids. Germline V lookup: CDR1 SGHAT, CDR2 FQNNGV. J gave up 8 bases and V 1 base, and 16 bases lay outside the gene matches. This CDR3 reads CASSLGAIRDRGNIEAFF. The CDR3 coding sequence is TGTGCCAGCAGCTTAGGAGCGATCCGGGACAGGGGAAATATAGAAGCTTTCTTT. The full variable domain, its missing parts supplied by reference TRBV11-2 and TRBJ1-1, is EAGVAQSPRYKIIEKRQSVAFWCNPISGHATLYWYQQILGQGPKLLIQFQNNGVVDDSQLPKDRFSAERLKGVDSTLKIQPAKLEDSAVYLCASSLGAIRDRGNIEAFFGQGTRLTVV.

The V gene is TRBV27, the J gene TRBJ2-5, with 13 bases aligning to TRBD2. Gene TRBJ2-7 matches the end of the DNA better, so the J call may be wrong. CDR1 and CDR2 (germline): MNHEY, SMNVEV (reference sequence). The CDR3 extends over 15 amino acids. CDR3 bases: TGTGCCAGCAGTCACGGGACTAGCGGGACTAACGAGCAGTACTTC. Translating gives CASSHGTSGTNEQYF.

The rearrangement joins TRBV28 to TRBJ2-7, with unresolved D. This CDR3 spans 14 amino acids. CDR1 is MDHEN, CDR2 SYDVKM, per germline. Trimming removed 3 bases at V and 1 base at J, with 10 bases between. The CDR3 DNA reads TGTGCCAGCAGTTTTCCCACCGGGTCCTACGAGCAGTACTTC. It encodes CASSFPTGSYEQYF.

V is TRBV4-1 and J is TRBJ1-2; D unresolved. The CDR3 totals 14 residues. Between the trimmed V and J ends, which lost 0 bases and 5 bases, there was a span of 10 bases. Germline-derived CDR1 and CDR2 are MGHRA and YSYEKL. The CDR3 sequence is CASSQDVEVYGYTF. The CDR3 nucleotides read TGCGCCAGCAGCCAAGACGTGGAAGTATATGGCTACACCTTC.

This clone has a handful of counts. Other DNA sequences of this sample code for an identical CDR3. The chain combines TRBV9 with TRBJ1-1; 9 bases fit TRBD1. Germline V gene data show CDR1 as SGDLS and CDR2 as YYNGEE. V shed 2 bases, J shed 5 bases, and the junction held 1 base outside the gene matches. This CDR3 region has 13 residues. The CDR3 loop reads CASSVGTGTEAFF. The DNA for the CDR3 is TGTGCCAGCAGCGTCGGGACAGGGACTGAAGCTTTCTTT.

The chain has TRBV11-2 and TRBJ1-5; no reliable D call. Per germline, CDR1 SGHAT and CDR2 FQNNGV. The CDR3 spans 15 residues. V was cut by 4 bases and J by 0 bases, with 10 bases left in between. In nucleotides, the CDR3 is TGTGCCAGCAGCTCAGGACTGAATAGCAATCAGCCCCAGCATTTT. Translation: CASSSGLNSNQPQHF. Filled out from reference TRBV11-2 and TRBJ1-5, the complete variable domain reads EAGVAQSPRYKIIEKRQSVAFWCNPISGHATLYWYQQILGQGPKLLIQFQNNGVVDDSQLPKDRFSAERLKGVDSTLKIQPAKLEDSAVYLCASSSGLNSNQPQHFGDGTRLSIL.

This clone was seen a single time. CDR3 in DNA: TGTGCCAGCAGCCCCGGACTAGCGGGGAACAACGAGCAGTACTTC. Translating gives CASSPGLAGNNEQYF. The gene calls are TRBV27 and TRBJ2-7; TRBD2 agrees at 12 bases. The V and J ends lost 6 bases and 5 bases, in that order; junction bases with no gene match: 8. Germline V CDR1 and CDR2: MNHEY, SMNVEV (reference sequence). The CDR3 is 15 residues long.

The rearrangement links TRBV7-9 to TRBJ2-5; 9 nucleotides align to TRBD2. CDR3 size: 13 residues. With V trimmed by 5 bases and J by 5 bases, 3 bases remained unmatched. Per germline, CDR1 SEHNR and CDR2 FQNEAQ (reference sequence). DNA for the CDR3: TGTGCCAGCAGCGATGGACTAGCGGAGACCCAGTACTTC. Residues: CASSDGLAETQYF.

This rearrangement joins TRBV5-6 to TRBJ2-7, with 10 positions matching TRBD1. CDR1 and CDR2 from the germline V gene are SGHDT and YYEEEE. The CDR3 is 13 amino acids. The trim removed 3 bases at V and 3 bases at J, leaving 0 bases unmatched. The CDR3 here is CASSWDRGYEQYF. For the CDR3, the DNA is TGTGCCAGCAGCTGGGACAGGGGCTACGAGCAGTACTTC.